The 26 T cell receptor beta chains below all came from one sample that was sequenced in a study of CD8+ T cells in alopecia areata. Extraction and reverse transcription of RNA yielded cDNA as the sequencing template. Assay used: immunoSEQ multiplex PCR; TCRdb lists only in-frame clones, some missing. The sample lists about 140,000 clones; about 51% were seen once. This sample comprised CD4+ T cells sorted from blood, obtained at week 0. The receptors were sampled from a human donor with alopecia areata.

This clone was counted between two and nine times. The rearrangement joins TRBV4-3 to TRBJ2-5; 8 bases fit TRBD1. The CDR3 runs 17 residues. With 0 bases clipped from V and 5 bases from J, the junction kept 11 bases outside the gene matches. Germline CDR1 is LGHNA and CDR2 is YSLEER. CDR3: CASSQEGRGLLSETQYF. As DNA, the CDR3 is TGCGCCAGCAGCCAAGAGGGCAGGGGGCTCCTTTCGGAGACCCAGTACTTC.

The rearrangement joins TRBV6-6 to TRBJ2-1; TRBD1 matches 7 bases. The CDR3 spans 15 residues. From germline, CDR1 is MNHNY and CDR2 SVGAGI (reference sequence). V shed 6 bases and J 4 bases; nucleotides not matched to a gene: 9. The CDR3 loop reads CASSRSRDSYNEQFF. As DNA, the CDR3 is TGTGCCAGCAGCCGCTCCCGGGACAGTTACAATGAGCAGTTCTTC.

The V and J genes are TRBV6-1 and TRBJ1-5, with no clear D. CDR1 is MNHNS, CDR2 SASEGT, per germline. This CDR3 has 15 residues. V was pared by 8 bases and J by 8 bases, with 22 bases between. In DNA form, the CDR3 reads TGTGCCAGCGTCGGTGTCACCGGAGATTGGGAGCCCCAGCATTTT. Translated, it gives CASVGVTGDWEPQHF.

The chain couples TRBV2 to TRBJ1-5; TRBD1 is a possible D gene (5 bases). The germline gives CDR1 SNHLY, CDR2 FYNNEI. CDR3 length equals 14 residues. The V end lost 7 bases, the J end lost 3 bases, and 13 bases lay between the germline ends. The CDR3 here is CASTADTYNQPQHF. The CDR3, as DNA: TGTGCCAGCACTGCGGACACCTACAATCAGCCCCAGCATTTT.

This clone was counted only a few times. This rearrangement joins TRBV6-6 to TRBJ2-2; no clear D gene. This CDR3 spans 15 amino acids. Between the trimmed V and J ends, which lost 5 bases and 6 bases, there was a span of 16 bases. Germline assignment: CDR1 MNHNY and CDR2 SVGAGI (reference sequence). The CDR3 sequence: CASSTAGPISGELFF. CDR3 nucleotides: TGTGCCAGCAGTACCGCCGGGCCTATCTCCGGGGAGCTGTTTTTT.

J is TRBJ1-5 and V is TRBV28; 10 bases map to TRBD1. This CDR3 spans 15 amino acids. Germline V gives CDR1 MDHEN, CDR2 SYDVKM. The V gene end was trimmed by 2 bases and the J gene end by 4 bases; junction bases not matched to a gene: 2. CDR3 in DNA: TGTGCCAGCAGTTTAACGGACAGGGGGAATCAGCCCCAGCATTTT. Its translation is CASSLTDRGNQPQHF.

The chain's CDR3 is CASSLGPAGSSYNEQFF. The DNA for the CDR3 is TGTGCCAGCAGCTTAGGCCCTGCGGGCAGCTCCTACAATGAGCAGTTCTTC. V and J are TRBV7-6 and TRBJ2-1, with D tentatively TRBD2 (5 bases). From germline, CDR1 is SGHVS and CDR2 FNYEAQ. Trimming shortened V by 1 base and J by 0 bases, and 13 bases separated the two germline ends. The CDR3 has 17 amino acids.

The chain joins TRBV4-1 to TRBJ2-1; D gene uncertain. The CDR3 covers 13 residues. V gave up 0 bases and J gave up 13 bases, with 13 bases separating them. Germline V gene lookup returns CDR1 MGHRA and CDR2 YSYEKL. For the CDR3, the DNA is TGCGCCAGCAGCCAAGATACGGATGTAAGACAGTTCTTC. Its protein is CASSQDTDVRQFF.

The gene calls are TRBV30 and TRBJ1-5; D is perhaps TRBD1 (6 bases). V was trimmed by 2 bases and J by 2 bases, leaving 10 bases between them. CDR1 is GTSNPN and CDR2 is SVGIG in the germline V gene (reference sequence). The CDR3 runs to 14 residues. The CDR3: CAWSWAGGNQPQHF. CDR3 bases: TGTGCCTGGAGTTGGGCAGGGGGCAATCAGCCCCAGCATTTT.

V and J are TRBV9 and TRBJ2-1; the match to TRBD2 covers 15 bases. Germline values: CDR1 SGDLS, CDR2 YYNGEE. V gave up 0 bases and J gave up 10 bases; unmatched junction bases: 5. The CDR3 has 16 amino acids. The CDR3 reads CASSVEVGLAGGEQFF. The CDR3 DNA is TGTGCCAGCAGCGTAGAGGTGGGACTAGCGGGAGGAGAGCAGTTCTTC.

This chain uses TRBV30 with TRBJ2-6, with 8 bases identical to TRBD2. The CDR3 has 16 amino acids. In germline, CDR1 is GTSNPN, CDR2 SVGIG (reference sequence). CDR3 sequence (DNA): TGTGCTTCCAGTTTGACGGGAGGGACCGGGGCCAACGTCCTGACTTTC. Protein product: CASSLTGGTGANVLTF.

The chain couples TRBV7-9 to TRBJ2-7; tentatively, D is TRBD1 (6 bases). Trimming took 5 bases from V and 5 from J, leaving 16 bases between them. This CDR3 has 14 residues. Germline lookup yields CDR1 SEHNR and CDR2 FQNEAQ (reference sequence). The CDR3, as DNA: TGTGCCAGCAGCGCCCACAGGGAGCAGAACGAGCAGTACTTC. Its protein product is CASSAHREQNEQYF.

The CDR3 reads CATSQGGTDTQYF. The DNA of the CDR3 is TGTGCCACCTCCCAGGGGGGGACAGATACGCAGTATTTT. The chain carries TRBV25-1 and TRBJ2-3; D is possibly TRBD1 or TRBD2 (7 bases each). Germline-derived CDR1 and CDR2 are MGHDK and SYGVNS. CDR3 length: 13 residues. V lost 10 bases, J lost 3 bases, and 14 bases lay in between.

The chain recombines TRBV4-2 with TRBJ2-7, with 9 bases matching TRBD2. This CDR3 is 17 amino acids long. J lost 2 bases, V lost 0 bases, and 8 bases had no gene match. Germline V gene lookup returns CDR1 LGHNA and CDR2 YNFKEQ. The CDR3 here is CASSQDFGTSRPYEQYF. The CDR3 DNA is TGTGCCAGCAGCCAAGATTTCGGGACTAGCCGCCCCTACGAGCAGTACTTC.

The V call is TRBV5-8, the J call TRBJ2-1; tentatively, D is TRBD1 (5 bases). The CDR3 covers 12 residues. The germline V and J ends were trimmed by 5 bases and 8 bases, with 11 bases remaining between them. CDR1 is SGHTS and CDR2 is YDEGEE in the germline V gene. Written as DNA, the CDR3 is TGTGCCAGCAGATATGTAGGGGATGAGCAGTTCTTC. This translates into CASRYVGDEQFF.

The chain links TRBV7-2 to TRBJ2-2; D is possibly TRBD2 (5 bases). Between the trimmed V and J ends, which lost 1 base and 1 base, there was a span of 7 bases. Per germline, CDR1 SGHTA and CDR2 FQGNSA. This CDR3 is 15 amino acids long. The CDR3 reads CASSLVRVNTGELFF. The CDR3 DNA sequence: TGTGCCAGCAGCTTAGTGAGGGTGAACACCGGGGAGCTGTTTTTT.

This sequence joins TRBV20-1 and TRBJ2-3, with D possibly being TRBD2 (5 bases). CDR3 size: 11 residues. Germline V gene sequence: CDR1 DFQATT, CDR2 SNEGSKA (reference sequence). The CDR3 nucleotides are TGCAGCTCGGGAAGCACAGATACGCAGTATTTT. Amino acid sequence: CSSGSTDTQYF.

This clone was counted only a few times. The chain has TRBV7-2 and TRBJ1-1, with 10 bases lining up with TRBD1. The CDR3 totals 13 residues. Germline trimming cut 5 bases from V and 11 bases from J; bases unmatched to any gene: 8. The germline CDR1 and CDR2 sequences are SGHTA and FQGNSA. The CDR3 reads CASSPGQGLLAFF. The DNA for the CDR3 is TGTGCCAGCAGCCCGGGACAGGGGCTGTTGGCTTTCTTT.

The genes are TRBV4-1 and TRBJ2-3, with D possibly matching TRBD2 (6 bases). In germline, CDR1 is MGHRA, CDR2 YSYEKL. The CDR3 totals 17 residues. Trimming cost V 2 bases and J 2 bases, with 17 bases left between them. The DNA of the CDR3 is TGCGCCAGCAGCCAAAGGGCCGGGAGTTGGTACACAGATACGCAGTATTTT. This encodes CASSQRAGSWYTDTQYF.

V is TRBV29-1 and J is TRBJ2-1; 12 nucleotides agree with TRBD2. The V and J ends lost 6 bases and 3 bases, in that order; junction bases with no gene match: 6. The CDR3 totals 15 residues. Germline loops: CDR1 SQVTM, CDR2 ANQGSEA. The CDR3, as DNA: TGCAGCGTGAAAAAACTAGCGGGGGGCTACAATGAGCAGTTCTTC. Translated: CSVKKLAGGYNEQFF.

CDR3 sequence (DNA): TGTGCCAGCAGTGAATCGGGGAGAGCGCAGTTCTTC. This translates into CASSESGRAQFF. The V and J genes are TRBV2 and TRBJ2-1, with a possible D match to TRBD2 (5 bases). V lost 2 bases to trimming and J lost 12 bases, with 11 bases between them. The CDR3 totals 12 residues. Germline V gives CDR1 SNHLY, CDR2 FYNNEI.

The J gene is TRBJ1-2, the V gene TRBV29-1, with 7 bases aligning to TRBD1. Germline CDR1 and CDR2: SQVTM and ANQGSEA. V lost 5 bases and J lost 2; bases outside the gene matches: 5. The CDR3 has 13 amino acids. This CDR3 is CSVQTGTNYGYTF. Here the CDR3 DNA reads TGCAGCGTTCAGACAGGGACCAACTATGGCTACACCTTC.

This clone was found once. The chain has TRBV30 and TRBJ1-2; no clear D. The V gene's germline CDR1 is GTSNPN and CDR2 SVGIG (reference sequence). Trimming shortened V by 2 bases and J by 7 bases, and 8 bases separated the two germline ends. There are 11 residues in the CDR3. The CDR3 DNA sequence: TGTGCCTGGAGTTCGGACCGTGGCTACACCTTC. This sequence encodes CAWSSDRGYTF.

This clone was seen more than once but under ten times. The missing conserved phenylalanine or tryptophan at the end of this CDR3 makes a read error likely. No DNA is shown, since the ends of the CDR3 on it are uncertain; the CDR3 is the one TCRdb lists. The rearrangement joins TRBV29-1 to TRBJ1-2. CDR1 is SQVTM, CDR2 ANQGSEA, per germline. Ends included, the CDR3 has 9 residues. CDR3 sequence reads: CSAGDPVSV.

This chain links TRBV18 with TRBJ1-1; TRBD1 matches 10 bases. Losses at the gene ends were 4 bases for V and 0 bases for J; bases not matched to a gene: 5. This CDR3 contains 16 residues. CDR1 is KGHSH and CDR2 is LQKENI in the germline V gene. The DNA for the CDR3 is TGTGCCAGCTCACAACCCGGGACAGGGGTGAACACTGAAGCTTTCTTT. Protein product: CASSQPGTGVNTEAFF.

In its sample, this clone was seen a few times. The chain combines TRBV7-2 with TRBJ2-3, with D unresolved. This CDR3 region has 13 residues. Trimming shortened V by 1 base and J by 2 bases, and 4 bases separated the two germline ends. The germline CDR1 and CDR2 sequences are SGHTA and FQGNSA. The CDR3 loop reads CASSLGHTDTQYF. The CDR3 DNA reads as TGTGCCAGCAGCTTAGGACACACAGATACGCAGTATTTT.